This entry features one TCR beta chain sequence. Per the germline V gene, CDR1 is SGHTA and CDR2 is FQGTGA. This CDR3 is built from 14 residues. Trimming pared 6 bases from V and 0 bases from J, leaving 10 bases between. Sequenced by immunoSEQ multiplex PCR; TCRdb stores in-frame clones only, minus some. The table shows approximately 2.5 million clones, with 93% occurring only once. The data derive from a study of shared clonotypes between healthy human individuals. The chain carries TRBV7-3 and TRBJ2-3; no definite D call. The clonotype comes from a man in his late teens or twenties in good health. Some clones in this sample may be carry-over from other donors' samples. The specimen was naive CD4+ T cells from PBMCs. The subset: CD45RA+ positively selected. CDR3 sequence: CASSQTGSTDTQYF. The CDR3 DNA reads TGTGCCAGCAGTCAGACTGGGAGCACAGATACGCAGTATTTT.